The TCR beta chain described here comes from a study of shared clonotypes between healthy human individuals. All donors were Caucasian adults living in Nashville, Tennessee. To note about this clone: The antigen is not known.

The authors sequenced unsorted PBMC DNA on ten immunoSEQ deep assay plates. Clones were read by immunoSEQ multiplex PCR, and TCRdb kept only the in-frame ones, dropping some. The sample lists 550,000 to 600,000 clones, around 78% seen once, with more than 10% in the top ten. The CDR3 spans 15 residues. Germline V gene lookup returns CDR1 SEHNR and CDR2 FQNEAQ (reference sequence). Trimming left V 5 bases short and J 3 bases short, with 17 bases between. General study findings and limits: Clonotype sharing levels among donors were expected to vary with sequencing depth.

This sequence originates from a woman aged 40-49 years in good health. Some clones in this sample may be carry-over from other donors' samples. What was sequenced was PBMCs. The chain is built from TRBV7-9 and TRBJ2-7, with D perhaps being TRBD1 or TRBD2 (5 bases each). CDR3 nucleotide sequence: TGTGCCAGCAGCATAGGTCAGGGACCTTACTACGAGCAGTACTTC. Amino acids: CASSIGQGPYYEQYF.